The 27 T cell receptor beta chains listed next were all sequenced from one sample in a study of vaccination effects on CD4 cells after COVID-19. Expansion with viral peptide pools was applied to antigen-specific CD4+ T cells by the ViraFEST assay prior to sequencing. Cultured cells yielded isolated CD4+ T cells after less than 11 days. This individual contracted SARS-CoV-2 between March and December 2020, as verified by PCR. Their cognate antigens are unknown. Produced via immunoSEQ multiplex PCR; TCRdb's table is partial and in-frame only. The sample comprises nearly 45,000 clones, around 74% of which are singletons, and 29% rests with the top ten. Material: CD4+ T cells from PBMCs cultured with a peptide pool, obtained before COVID-19 vaccination. The receptors here all came from a human donor who had a prior SARS-CoV-2 infection.

In its sample, this clone was seen many times. This chain connects TRBV11-3 to TRBJ1-2; D remains ambiguous. With 5 bases removed from V and 2 bases from J, the gap between germline ends came to 9 bases. The CDR3 length is 13 residues. The V gene's germline CDR1 is SGHNT and CDR2 YENEEA. The chain's CDR3 is CASSRYRNYGYTF. CDR3 nucleotides: TGTGCCAGCAGCCGATACCGGAACTATGGCTACACCTTC.

This chain links TRBV3-1 (or the pseudogene TRBV3-2) with TRBJ1-2, with TRBD1 as a possible D gene (6 bases). From germline, CDR1 is LGHDT and CDR2 YNNKEL (reference sequence). Trimming took 3 bases from V and 7 from J, leaving 12 bases between them. The CDR3 is made up of 13 amino acids. The chain's CDR3 is CASSQSQGGGYTF. The CDR3 nucleotides are TGTGCCAGCAGCCAGTCACAGGGCGGTGGCTACACCTTC.

This chain's CDR3 is CASDFSSTEAFF. CDR3 in DNA: TGTGCCAGCGATTTTTCCAGCACTGAAGCTTTCTTT. This chain connects TRBV6-5 to TRBJ1-1; D remains unclear. Trimming removed 8 bases at V and 4 bases at J, with 11 bases between. The CDR3 covers 12 residues. Germline loops: CDR1 MNHEY, CDR2 SVGAGI.

The chain employs TRBV4-2 and TRBJ2-7; no reliable D call. The V end was cut by 4 bases, the J end by 3 bases, with 7 bases between. Germline V CDR1 and CDR2: LGHNA, YNFKEQ. The CDR3 is made up of 12 amino acids. The CDR3 sequence: CASSRVSYEQYF. CDR3 bases: TGTGCCAGCAGCCGGGTGAGCTACGAGCAGTACTTC.

The table lists this clone with a count of one. The genes are TRBV2 and TRBJ1-1, with unresolved D. The CDR3 sequence is 13 residues long. The germline V gene has CDR1 SNHLY and CDR2 FYNNEI. Trimming shortened V by 3 bases and J by 1 base, and 6 bases separated the two germline ends. The CDR3 spells CASSEGWNTEAFF. The DNA for the CDR3 is TGTGCCAGCAGTGAGGGGTGGAACACTGAAGCTTTCTTT.

This chain links TRBV24-1 with TRBJ2-5; D might be TRBD1 or TRBD2, each matching 6 bases. Trimming cost V 4 bases and J 5 bases, with 10 bases left between them. Germline V gives CDR1 KGHDR, CDR2 SFDVKD. The CDR3 covers 13 residues. The CDR3 here is CATSEQGGETQYF. The CDR3 region has the DNA TGTGCCACCAGTGAACAGGGAGGCGAGACCCAGTACTTC.

V is TRBV5-5 and J is TRBJ1-2; 9 bases fit TRBD1. J gave up 4 bases and V 7 bases, and 11 bases lay outside the gene matches. The germline gives CDR1 SGHKS, CDR2 YYEKEE (reference sequence). This CDR3 comprises 15 residues. The CDR3 region has the DNA TGTGCCAGCGGGGAACAGGGGGCGCGCGGCTATGGCTACACCTTC. This codes for CASGEQGARGYGYTF. The whole variable domain, remainder taken from reference TRBV5-5 and TRBJ1-2, is DAGVTQSPTHLIKTRGQQVTLRCSPISGHKSVSWYQQVLGQGPQFIFQYYEKEERGRGNFPDRFSARQFPNYSSELNVNALLLGDSALYLCASGEQGARGYGYTFGSGTRLTVV.

The chain recombines TRBV4-1 with TRBJ2-5; weak D call: TRBD1 (6 bases). This CDR3 spans 14 amino acids. Deletions cut 2 bases from V and 7 bases from J, with 14 bases between. CDR1 and CDR2 from the germline V gene are MGHRA and YSYEKL. The CDR3 sequence: CASSQWGTSGTQYF. The CDR3 nucleotides are TGCGCCAGCAGCCAATGGGGGACATCGGGGACCCAGTACTTC.

The genes are TRBV30 and TRBJ1-5; D is unclear. CDR1 and CDR2 from the germline V gene are GTSNPN and SVGIG (reference sequence). V lost 5 bases, J lost 3 bases, and 11 bases lay in between. There are 13 residues in the CDR3. In nucleotides, the CDR3 is TGTGCCTGGGCCGTTCAGACCAATCAGCCCCAGCATTTT. Translated, it gives CAWAVQTNQPQHF.

The chain is built from TRBV7-9 and TRBJ2-2; a possible D gene is TRBD1 (6 bases). The germline CDR1 and CDR2 sequences are SEHNR and FQNEAQ (reference sequence). CDR3 length: 13 residues. Trimming cost V 4 bases and J 6 bases, with 9 bases left between them. CDR3 sequence (DNA): TGTGCCAGCAGCTCCAGGGGTTCCGGGGAGCTGTTTTTT. It specifies CASSSRGSGELFF. Together with reference TRBV7-9 and TRBJ2-2, the CDR3 gives the full variable domain: DTGVSQNPRHKITKRGQNVTFRCDPISEHNRLYWYRQTLGQGPEFLTYFQNEAQLEKSRLLSDRFSAERPKGSFSTLEIQRTEQGDSAMYLCASSSRGSGELFFGEGSRLTVL.

This clone was picked up one time. The chain recombines TRBV30 with TRBJ1-5; D remains ambiguous. This CDR3 spans 13 amino acids. Trimming left V 5 bases short and J 9 bases short, with 17 bases between. Germline CDR1 and CDR2: GTSNPN and SVGIG (reference sequence). The CDR3 region has the DNA TGTGCCTGGCAAGCTGGTTTGAGTCGGCCCCAGCATTTT. Protein product: CAWQAGLSRPQHF. Supplemented by reference TRBV30 and TRBJ1-5, the full variable domain reads SQTIHQWPATLVQPVGSPLSLECTVEGTSNPNLYWYRQAAGRGLQLLFYSVGIGQISSEVPQNLSASRPQDRQFILSSKKLLLSDSGFYLCAWQAGLSRPQHFGDGTRLSIL.

There are a few counts of this clone. The chain uses TRBV6-5 and TRBJ1-1; D not resolved. V lost 1 base to trimming and J lost 0 bases, with 3 bases between them. Germline V gene data show CDR1 as MNHEY and CDR2 as SVGAGI. CDR3 length equals 13 residues. The CDR3 DNA reads as TGTGCCAGCAGTTACTACATGAACACTGAAGCTTTCTTT. It yields the protein CASSYYMNTEAFF.

This clone was counted a single time. The V gene is TRBV10-3, the J gene TRBJ1-1; D not certain. V lost 1 base to trimming and J lost 5 bases, with 8 bases between them. Germline V gene sequence: CDR1 ENHRY, CDR2 SYGVKD. The length of the CDR3 is 13 residues. CDR3 residues: CAISEWWGTEAFF. Here the CDR3 DNA reads TGTGCCATCAGTGAGTGGTGGGGTACTGAAGCTTTCTTT.

This sequence joins TRBV4-1 and TRBJ1-3; TRBD1 might be the D (5 bases). The CDR3 sequence is 14 residues long. Trimming took off 4 bases at V and 3 bases at J, with 10 bases between the two ends. The germline gives CDR1 MGHRA, CDR2 YSYEKL. CDR3 sequence (DNA): TGCGCCAGCAGCCCGGGACCAGTTGGAAACACCATATATTTT. It encodes CASSPGPVGNTIYF.

The V gene is TRBV7-9, the J gene TRBJ1-1, with D possibly being TRBD1 (5 bases). The CDR3 contains 15 residues. V gave up 1 base and J gave up 5 bases, with 14 bases separating them. The V gene's germline CDR1 is SEHNR and CDR2 FQNEAQ (reference sequence). The CDR3 region is CASSLVGRDVTEAFF. CDR3 in DNA: TGTGCCAGCAGCTTAGTGGGCAGGGATGTGACTGAAGCTTTCTTT.

V is TRBV2 and J is TRBJ2-7; tentative D call: TRBD1 (6 bases). Deletions cut 1 base from V and 4 bases from J, with 17 bases between. Germline-derived CDR1 and CDR2 are SNHLY and FYNNEI. CDR3 length equals 16 residues. In nucleotides, the CDR3 is TGTGCCAGCAGTGAAGGGACATTCGACAGGCCTTACGAGCAGTACTTC. It is translated as CASSEGTFDRPYEQYF. Full variable domain (missing parts from reference TRBV2 and TRBJ2-7): EPEVTQTPSHQVTQMGQEVILRCVPISNHLYFYWYRQILGQKVEFLVSFYNNEISEKSEIFDDQFSVERPDGSNFTLKIRSTKLEDSAMYFCASSEGTFDRPYEQYFGPGTRLTVT.

In its sample, this clone was seen a few times. The V and J genes are TRBV7-9 and TRBJ2-3, with D possibly TRBD2 on 5 matching bases. The CDR3 length is 14 residues. Germline CDR1 reads SEHNR; CDR2 reads FQNEAQ (reference sequence). Between the trimmed V and J ends, which lost 0 bases and 7 bases, there was a span of 11 bases. The CDR3, as DNA: TGTGCCAGCAGCTTAGCGGGAGTAACGAATACGCAGTATTTT. Amino acid sequence: CASSLAGVTNTQYF. Variable domain in full (rest from reference TRBV7-9 and TRBJ2-3): DTGVSQNPRHKITKRGQNVTFRCDPISEHNRLYWYRQTLGQGPEFLTYFQNEAQLEKSRLLSDRFSAERPKGSFSTLEIQRTEQGDSAMYLCASSLAGVTNTQYFGPGTRLTVL.

The chain is built from TRBV9 and TRBJ1-1, with D possibly matching TRBD1 (5 bases). Deletions cut 4 bases from V and 8 bases from J, with 15 bases between. The CDR3 sequence is 13 residues long. CDR1 SGDLS and CDR2 YYNGEE come from the germline V gene. DNA for the CDR3: TGTGCCAGCAGCCCCAAAGGGGAGCGGGAAGCTTTCTTT. This translates into CASSPKGEREAFF.

The rearrangement joins TRBV5-1 to TRBJ2-7; 13 nucleotides agree with TRBD2. The CDR3 has 18 amino acids. The junction had 6 bases not matched to a gene; V was cut back by 0 bases and J by 0 bases. Germline values: CDR1 SGHRS, CDR2 YFSETQ. CDR3 region: CASSLDPTSGGLSYEQYF. The CDR3 DNA is TGCGCCAGCAGCTTGGATCCGACTAGCGGGGGGCTCTCCTACGAGCAGTACTTC.

The CDR3 nucleotides are TGTGCCTGGAGTGTAAGTTTATACTCCGAGCAGTACTTC. It codes for CAWSVSLYSEQYF. V usage is TRBV30 and J usage is TRBJ2-7; D remains ambiguous. Trimming shortened V by 0 bases and J by 6 bases, and 12 bases separated the two germline ends. The CDR3 is made up of 13 amino acids. Germline V gene data show CDR1 as GTSNPN and CDR2 as SVGIG (reference sequence). The complete variable domain, with remaining parts taken from reference TRBV30 and TRBJ2-7, reads SQTIHQWPATLVQPVGSPLSLECTVEGTSNPNLYWYRQAAGRGLQLLFYSVGIGQISSEVPQNLSASRPQDRQFILSSKKLLLSDSGFYLCAWSVSLYSEQYFGPGTRLTVT.

V usage is TRBV6-1 and J usage is TRBJ1-6; TRBD1 is a possible D gene (5 bases). Germline-derived CDR1 and CDR2 are MNHNS and SASEGT. CDR3 length: 17 residues. V gave up 4 bases and J gave up 0 bases, with 13 bases separating them. CDR3 loop: CASSGGTGSSYNSPLHF. The DNA for the CDR3 is TGTGCCAGCAGTGGGGGGACCGGTAGCTCCTATAATTCACCCCTCCACTTT.

The genes are TRBV6-6 and TRBJ2-5, with unresolved D. The CDR3 has 12 amino acids. Germline CDR1 reads MNHNY; CDR2 reads SVGAGI (reference sequence). V dropped 6 bases and J dropped 5 bases, with 10 bases sitting between them. CDR3: CASSQALETQYF. DNA for the CDR3: TGTGCCAGCAGCCAGGCGCTCGAGACCCAGTACTTC.

This rearrangement joins TRBV3-1 (or the pseudogene TRBV3-2) to TRBJ2-2; TRBD1 matches at 12 bases. CDR1 is LGHDT, CDR2 YNNKEL, per germline (reference sequence). The CDR3 has 15 residues. The ends lost 4 bases at V and 5 bases at J; junction bases unmatched: 2. CDR3 protein: CASSPGQGATGELFF. The CDR3 DNA reads TGTGCCAGCAGCCCGGGACAGGGGGCGACCGGGGAGCTGTTTTTT.

This chain connects TRBV27 to TRBJ1-4; D uncertain. CDR3 size: 15 residues. Germline-derived CDR1 and CDR2 are MNHEY and SMNVEV (reference sequence). Trimming pared 7 bases from V and 3 bases from J, leaving 15 bases between. CDR3 DNA: TGTGCCAGCAAAGTGACTGTCGCCGCTAATGAAAAACTGTTTTTT. Translating it yields CASKVTVAANEKLFF.

The chain has TRBV11-2 and TRBJ2-7; 7 nucleotides line up with TRBD1. Looked up from germline, CDR1 is SGHAT and CDR2 is FQNNGV. Unmatched junction bases numbered 9, after V lost 5 bases and J lost 5 bases. The CDR3 is 14 amino acids. The CDR3 reads CASSRVYRGHEQYF. DNA for the CDR3: TGTGCCAGCAGCCGGGTTTACAGGGGACACGAGCAGTACTTC.

The rearrangement uses TRBV4-2 and TRBJ2-5; D remains unclear. Germline lookup yields CDR1 LGHNA and CDR2 YNFKEQ. CDR3 length: 14 amino acids. Trimming took off 0 bases at V and 4 bases at J, with 9 bases between the two ends. The CDR3 here is CASSQDGPAETQYF. As DNA, the CDR3 is TGTGCCAGCAGCCAAGACGGCCCGGCAGAGACCCAGTACTTC.

This chain connects TRBV6-6 to TRBJ1-3; D possibly corresponds to TRBD1 (5 bases). This CDR3 region has 15 residues. The germline V and J ends were trimmed by 6 bases and 3 bases, with 15 bases remaining between them. Per the germline V gene, CDR1 is MNHNY and CDR2 is SVGAGI (reference sequence). The CDR3 is CASSLTAPGGNTIYF. The CDR3 DNA is TGTGCCAGCAGCTTGACAGCGCCGGGTGGAAACACCATATATTTT.